This T cell receptor beta chain originates from a study of blood T cells in healthy people across ages. Germline V gene sequence: CDR1 MDHEN, CDR2 SYDVKM. V gave up 1 base and J gave up 11 bases, with 23 bases separating them. CDR3 length equals 16 residues. Next came a second PCR, run for roughly 6 to 11 cycles, which used a sample-barcoded 5' primer along with a J-beta primer mix. Every sample gave at least 2.5 million paired-end reads containing CDR3. TCRdb re-derived calls from the 5' RACE reads in MiXCR, one entry per CDR3 protein. Found here are about 1.8 million distinct CDR3 sequences, about 49% of them singletons; the top ten hold over 2%. Remarks on this clonotype: Its antigen remains unknown.

Overall study results and limits: It was the long-lived donors that had more naive CD4+ cells and higher diversity than aged donors. Because sorting was not performed, PBMCs prevented conclusive naive versus antigen-experienced comparison. Because donor CMV status was unknown, expanded clonotype changes were possibly confounded.

This TCR derives from a woman between 40 and 50 years old in good health. Sequenced material: blood. The genes are TRBV28 and TRBJ2-5, with D tentatively TRBD1 (6 bases). The CDR3 is CASSLLQQGDEGEQYF. The DNA for the CDR3 is TGTGCCAGCAGTTTATTGCAACAGGGAGATGAGGGAGAGCAGTACTTC.